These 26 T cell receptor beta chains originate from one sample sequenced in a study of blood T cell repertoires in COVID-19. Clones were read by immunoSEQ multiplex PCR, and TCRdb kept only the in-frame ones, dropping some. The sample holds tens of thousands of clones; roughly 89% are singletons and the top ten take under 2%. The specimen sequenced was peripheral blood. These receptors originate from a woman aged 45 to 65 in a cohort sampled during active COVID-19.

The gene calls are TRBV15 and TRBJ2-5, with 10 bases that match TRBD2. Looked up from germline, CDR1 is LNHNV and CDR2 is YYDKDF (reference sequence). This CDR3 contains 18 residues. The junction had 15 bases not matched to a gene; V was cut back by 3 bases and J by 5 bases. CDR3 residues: CATSSGGRLAGVGETQYF. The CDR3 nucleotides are TGTGCCACCAGCAGCGGCGGGCGGCTAGCGGGGGTTGGGGAGACCCAGTACTTC.

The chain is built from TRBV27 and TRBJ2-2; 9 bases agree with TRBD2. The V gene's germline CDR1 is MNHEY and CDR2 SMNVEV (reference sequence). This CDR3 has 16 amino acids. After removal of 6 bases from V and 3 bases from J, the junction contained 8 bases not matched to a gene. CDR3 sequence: CASRAKTSGHTGELFF. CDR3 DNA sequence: TGTGCCAGCAGAGCGAAGACTAGCGGACACACCGGGGAGCTGTTTTTT.

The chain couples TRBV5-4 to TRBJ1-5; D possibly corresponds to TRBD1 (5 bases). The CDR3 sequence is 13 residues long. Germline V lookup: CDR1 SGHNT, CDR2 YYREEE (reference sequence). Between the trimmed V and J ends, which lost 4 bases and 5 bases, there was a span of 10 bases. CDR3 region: CASSLGGDQPQHF. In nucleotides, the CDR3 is TGTGCCAGCAGCCTTGGAGGGGATCAGCCCCAGCATTTT. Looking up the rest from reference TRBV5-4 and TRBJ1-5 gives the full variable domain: ETGVTQSPTHLIKTRGQQVTLRCSSQSGHNTVSWYQQALGQGPQFIFQYYREEENGRGNFPPRFSGLQFPNYSSELNVNALELDDSALYLCASSLGGDQPQHFGDGTRLSIL.

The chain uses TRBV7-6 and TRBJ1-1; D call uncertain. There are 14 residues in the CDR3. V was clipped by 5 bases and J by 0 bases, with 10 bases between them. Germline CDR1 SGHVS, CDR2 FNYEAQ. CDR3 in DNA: TGTGCCAGCAGCCCACAAACAGTGAACACTGAAGCTTTCTTT. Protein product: CASSPQTVNTEAFF. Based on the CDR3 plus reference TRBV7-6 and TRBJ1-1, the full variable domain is GAGVSQSPRYKVTKRGQDVALRCDPISGHVSLYWYRQALGQGPEFLTYFNYEAQQDKSGLPNDRFSAERPEGSISTLTIQRTEQRDSAMYRCASSPQTVNTEAFFGQGTRLTVV.

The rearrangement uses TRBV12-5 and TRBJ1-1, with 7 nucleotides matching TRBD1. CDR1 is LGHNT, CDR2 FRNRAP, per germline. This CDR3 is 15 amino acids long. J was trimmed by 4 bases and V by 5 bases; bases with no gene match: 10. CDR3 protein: CASGRGQGVGTEAFF. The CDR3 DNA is TGTGCTAGTGGTAGGGGGCAGGGGGTTGGCACTGAAGCTTTCTTT.

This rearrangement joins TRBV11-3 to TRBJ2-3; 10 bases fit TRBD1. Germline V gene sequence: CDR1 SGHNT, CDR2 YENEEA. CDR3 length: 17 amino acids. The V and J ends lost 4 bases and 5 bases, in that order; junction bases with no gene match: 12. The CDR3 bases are TGTGCCAGCAGCTCGGGCCGAGGGACAGGGGCAAGAGATACGCAGTATTTT. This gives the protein CASSSGRGTGARDTQYF.

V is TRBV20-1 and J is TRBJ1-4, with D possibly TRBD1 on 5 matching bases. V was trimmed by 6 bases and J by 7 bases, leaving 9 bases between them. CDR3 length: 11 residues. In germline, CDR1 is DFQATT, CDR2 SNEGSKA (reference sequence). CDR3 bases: TGCAGTGCGCCCGGGGGTGAAAAACTGTTTTTT. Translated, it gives CSAPGGEKLFF.

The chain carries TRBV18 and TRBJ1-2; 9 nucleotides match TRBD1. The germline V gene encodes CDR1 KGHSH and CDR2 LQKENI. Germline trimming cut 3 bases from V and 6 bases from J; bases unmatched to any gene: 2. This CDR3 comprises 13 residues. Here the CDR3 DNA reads TGTGCCAGCTCACCCGGGACAGGGCATGGCTACACCTTC. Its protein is CASSPGTGHGYTF. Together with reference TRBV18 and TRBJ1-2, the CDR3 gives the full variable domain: NAGVMQNPRHLVRRRGQEARLRCSPMKGHSHVYWYRQLPEEGLKFMVYLQKENIIDESGMPKERFSAEFPKEGPSILRIQQVVRGDSAAYFCASSPGTGHGYTFGSGTRLTVV.

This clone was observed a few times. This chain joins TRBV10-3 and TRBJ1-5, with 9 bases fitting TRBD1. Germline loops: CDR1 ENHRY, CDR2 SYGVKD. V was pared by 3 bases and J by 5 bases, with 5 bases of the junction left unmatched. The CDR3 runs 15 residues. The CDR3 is CAISDSDRGYQPQHF. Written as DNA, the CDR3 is TGTGCCATCAGTGATTCTGACAGGGGGTATCAGCCCCAGCATTTT.

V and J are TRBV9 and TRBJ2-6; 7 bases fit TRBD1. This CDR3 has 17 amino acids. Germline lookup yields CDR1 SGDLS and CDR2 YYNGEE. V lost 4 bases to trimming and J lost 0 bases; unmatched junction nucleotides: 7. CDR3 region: CASSLGDSSSGANVLTF. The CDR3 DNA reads TGTGCCAGCAGCCTAGGGGACAGTAGCTCTGGGGCCAACGTCCTGACTTTC.

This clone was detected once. This CDR3 reads CASKKGVTNTGELFF. In DNA, the CDR3 is TGTGCCAGCAAAAAAGGGGTTACGAACACCGGGGAGCTGTTTTTT. The chain couples TRBV3-1 (or the pseudogene TRBV3-2) to TRBJ2-2; the D gene is possibly TRBD1 (5 bases). The germline V and J ends were trimmed by 7 bases and 0 bases, with 12 bases remaining between them. Germline V CDR1 and CDR2: LGHDT, YNNKEL (reference sequence). This CDR3 region has 15 residues.

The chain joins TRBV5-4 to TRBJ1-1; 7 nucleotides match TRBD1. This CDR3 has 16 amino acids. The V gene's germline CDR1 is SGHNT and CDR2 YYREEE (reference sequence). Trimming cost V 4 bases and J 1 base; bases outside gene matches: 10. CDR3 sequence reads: CASSPGGNSPNTEAFF. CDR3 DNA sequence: TGTGCCAGCAGCCCAGGGGGGAACTCACCGAACACTGAAGCTTTCTTT.

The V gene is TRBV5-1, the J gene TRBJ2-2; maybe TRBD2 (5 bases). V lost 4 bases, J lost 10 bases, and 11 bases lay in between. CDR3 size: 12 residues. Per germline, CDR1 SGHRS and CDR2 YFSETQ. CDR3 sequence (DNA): TGCGCCAGCAGCGTCAGAGCGGAGGAGCTGTTTTTT. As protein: CASSVRAEELFF.

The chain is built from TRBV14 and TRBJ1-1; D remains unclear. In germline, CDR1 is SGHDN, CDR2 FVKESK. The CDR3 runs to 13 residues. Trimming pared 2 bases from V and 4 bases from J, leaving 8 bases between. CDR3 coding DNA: TGTGCCAGCAGCCAATCCGGAGTCACTGAAGCTTTCTTT. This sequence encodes CASSQSGVTEAFF. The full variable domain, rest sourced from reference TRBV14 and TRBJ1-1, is EAGVTQFPSHSVIEKGQTVTLRCDPISGHDNLYWYRRVMGKEIKFLLHFVKESKQDESGMPNNRFLAERTGGTYSTLKVQPAELEDSGVYFCASSQSGVTEAFFGQGTRLTVV.

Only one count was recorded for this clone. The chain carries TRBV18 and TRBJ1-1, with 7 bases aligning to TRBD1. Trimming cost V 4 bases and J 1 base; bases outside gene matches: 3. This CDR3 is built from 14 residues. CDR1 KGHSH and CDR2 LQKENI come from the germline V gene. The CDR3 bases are TGTGCCAGCTCACACACAGGGGCGAACACTGAAGCTTTCTTT. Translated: CASSHTGANTEAFF.

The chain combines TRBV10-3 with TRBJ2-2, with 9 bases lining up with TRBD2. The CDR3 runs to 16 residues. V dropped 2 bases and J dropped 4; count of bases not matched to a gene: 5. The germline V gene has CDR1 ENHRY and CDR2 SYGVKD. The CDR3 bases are TGTGCCATCAGTGAGCGGGTGACTAGCGGCACCGGGGAGCTGTTTTTT. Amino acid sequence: CAISERVTSGTGELFF.

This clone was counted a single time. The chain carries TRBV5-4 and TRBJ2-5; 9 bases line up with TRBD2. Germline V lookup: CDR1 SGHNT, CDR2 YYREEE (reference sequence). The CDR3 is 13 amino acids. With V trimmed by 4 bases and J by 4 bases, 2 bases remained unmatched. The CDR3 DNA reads TGTGCCAGCAGCGCGGGACTAGCAGAGACCCAGTACTTC. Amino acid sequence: CASSAGLAETQYF.

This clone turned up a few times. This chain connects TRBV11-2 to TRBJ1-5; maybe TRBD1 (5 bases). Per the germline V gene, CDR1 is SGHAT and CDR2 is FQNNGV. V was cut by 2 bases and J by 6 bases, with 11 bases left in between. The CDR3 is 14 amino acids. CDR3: CASSLQRGSQPQHF. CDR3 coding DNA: TGTGCCAGCAGCTTACAAAGGGGCAGTCAGCCCCAGCATTTT.

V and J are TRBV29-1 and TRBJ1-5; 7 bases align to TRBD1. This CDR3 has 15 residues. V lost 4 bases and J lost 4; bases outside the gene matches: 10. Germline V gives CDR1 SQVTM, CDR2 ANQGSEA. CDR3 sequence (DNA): TGCAGCGTTGTCGAGGGGGCGGCGGGTAATCAGCCCCAGCATTTT. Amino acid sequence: CSVVEGAAGNQPQHF.

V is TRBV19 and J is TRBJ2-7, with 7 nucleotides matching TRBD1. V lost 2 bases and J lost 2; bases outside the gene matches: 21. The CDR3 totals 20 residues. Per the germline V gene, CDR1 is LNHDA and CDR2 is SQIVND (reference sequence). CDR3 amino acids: CASSIRFGGPPGQRPYEQYF. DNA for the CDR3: TGTGCCAGTAGTATACGATTTGGGGGACCACCGGGACAGCGACCCTACGAGCAGTACTTC.

As DNA, the CDR3 is TGTGCCAGCAGCTTGTTGACAGTCCTCAGCGAGCAGTACTTC. Translation: CASSLLTVLSEQYF. The V and J genes are TRBV7-9 and TRBJ2-7; weak D call: TRBD1 (5 bases). The CDR3 spans 14 residues. The V gene lost 3 bases and the J gene lost 6 bases, with 15 bases spanning the gap. The V gene's germline CDR1 is SEHNR and CDR2 FQNEAQ (reference sequence).

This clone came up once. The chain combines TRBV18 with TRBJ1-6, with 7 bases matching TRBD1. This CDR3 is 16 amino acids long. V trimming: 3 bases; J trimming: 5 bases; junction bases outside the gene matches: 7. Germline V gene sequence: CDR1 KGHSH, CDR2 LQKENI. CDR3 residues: CASSPPRTGNNSPLHF. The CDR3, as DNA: TGTGCCAGCTCACCTCCCCGGACAGGAAATAATTCACCCCTCCACTTT.

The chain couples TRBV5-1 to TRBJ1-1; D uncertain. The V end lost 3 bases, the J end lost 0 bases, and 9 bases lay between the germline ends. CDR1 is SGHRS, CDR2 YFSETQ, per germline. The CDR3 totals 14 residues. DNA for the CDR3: TGCGCCAGCAGCTCCACTACGATGAACACTGAAGCTTTCTTT. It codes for CASSSTTMNTEAFF.

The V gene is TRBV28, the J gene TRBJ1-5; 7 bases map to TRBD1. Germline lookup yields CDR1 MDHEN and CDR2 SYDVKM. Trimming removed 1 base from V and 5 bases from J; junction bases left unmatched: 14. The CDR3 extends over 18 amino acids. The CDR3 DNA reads TGTGCCAGCAGTTTATTTCGGGTGGGGACAGAGTTATATCAGCCCCAGCATTTT. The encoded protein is CASSLFRVGTELYQPQHF.

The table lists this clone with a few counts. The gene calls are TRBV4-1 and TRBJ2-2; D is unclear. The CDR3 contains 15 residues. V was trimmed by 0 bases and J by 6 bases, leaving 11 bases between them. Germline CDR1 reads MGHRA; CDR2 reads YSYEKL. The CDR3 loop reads CASSQDQSFPGELFF. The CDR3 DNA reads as TGCGCCAGCAGCCAAGATCAGTCGTTCCCCGGGGAGCTGTTTTTT.

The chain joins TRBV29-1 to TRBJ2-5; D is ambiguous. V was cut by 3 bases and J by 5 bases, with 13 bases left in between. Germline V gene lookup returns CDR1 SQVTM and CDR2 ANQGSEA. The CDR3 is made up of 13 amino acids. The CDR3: CSVDTRKRETQYF. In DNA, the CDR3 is TGCAGCGTTGACACACGAAAGAGGGAGACCCAGTACTTC.